This T cell receptor beta chain was sequenced for a study of blood T cell repertoires in COVID-19. Study summary: Sites across the United States, Italy and Spain contributed samples from acute and convalescent COVID-19. From T cells, B-cell-depleted T cells, or PBMCs came the material, which was cDNA or gDNA.

Participants reported their clinical history, and cohort assignment relied on those reports. TCRdb's copy holds only in-frame clones and misses some; the assay was immunoSEQ multiplex PCR. The repertoire holds roughly 340,000 clones, with 80% to 90% as singletons. This receptor was taken from a man younger than 35 who had recovered from COVID-19. Sequenced material: PBMCs or T cells enriched from blood (not recorded which).

The CDR3 coding sequence is TGTGCCAGCACCGAACAGGGGTACAATTCACCCCTCCACTTT. It encodes CASTEQGYNSPLHF. The chain links TRBV7-8 to TRBJ1-6; 7 bases are a match to TRBD1. The germline gives CDR1 SGHVS, CDR2 FQNEAQ. The J segment lost 7 bases and the V segment lost 7 bases, leaving 7 bases of the junction unmatched. The CDR3 contains 14 residues. Full variable domain (rest looked up from reference TRBV7-8 and TRBJ1-6): GAGVSQSPRYKVAKRGQDVALRCDPISGHVSLFWYQQALGQGPEFLTYFQNEAQLDKSGLPSDRFFAERPEGSVSTLKIQRTQQEDSAVYLCASTEQGYNSPLHFGNGTRLTVT.